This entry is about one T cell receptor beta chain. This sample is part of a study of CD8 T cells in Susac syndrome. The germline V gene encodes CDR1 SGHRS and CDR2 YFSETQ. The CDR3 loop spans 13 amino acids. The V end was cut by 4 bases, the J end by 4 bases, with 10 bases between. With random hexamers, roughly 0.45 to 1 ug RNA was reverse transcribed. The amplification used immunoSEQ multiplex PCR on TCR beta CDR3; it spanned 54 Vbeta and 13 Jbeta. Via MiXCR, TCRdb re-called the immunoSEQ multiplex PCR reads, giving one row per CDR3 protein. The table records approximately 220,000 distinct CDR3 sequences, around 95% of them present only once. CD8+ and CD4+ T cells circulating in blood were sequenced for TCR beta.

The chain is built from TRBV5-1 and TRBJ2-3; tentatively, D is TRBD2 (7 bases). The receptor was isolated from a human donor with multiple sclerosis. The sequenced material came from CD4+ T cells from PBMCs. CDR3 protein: CASSPGGSDTQYF. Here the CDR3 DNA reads TGCGCCAGCAGCCCGGGGGGCTCAGATACGCAGTATTTT.